Detailed here is one T cell receptor beta chain. The target antigen is unknown. The sample is drawn from a study of cytomegalovirus exposure and HLA in healthy donors. PCR involved 60 Vbeta and 13 Jbeta primers. Data came from immunoSEQ multiplex PCR; TCRdb stores just in-frame clones and leaves some out. This sample has 150,000 to 200,000 clones, with approximately 88% found just once. Notes on the study in general: In a later analysis, V- and J-gene trimming of beta chains associated with a DCLRE1C missense variant, replicated independently. The authors later found HLA-associated TCR beta chains more clonally expanded than equally common others. The study recorded 164 TCR beta chains that were cytomegalovirus-associated.

The sequencing input was PBMCs. The sequence was obtained from a man aged 30 to 39 in good health and CMV-seronegative.

CDR3 in DNA: TGCGCCAGCAGCTTGGGGTTAGCGGGGCCTCACTACGAGCAGTACTTC. Amino acid sequence: CASSLGLAGPHYEQYF. The chain joins TRBV5-1 to TRBJ2-7, with 8 bases matching TRBD2. Losses at the gene ends were 0 bases for V and 3 bases for J; bases not matched to a gene: 8. The CDR3 has 16 amino acids. Germline-derived CDR1 and CDR2 are SGHRS and YFSETQ.